These 30 T cell receptor beta chains came from one sample sequenced in a study of radiotherapy plus CTLA-4 blockade in lung cancer. TCRdb keeps only in-frame clones here, not all; method: immunoSEQ multiplex PCR. The sample includes roughly 51,000 clones, approximately 86% seen only once; the top ten take around 17%. The starting material was peripheral blood, obtained from a patient treated with radiotherapy plus ipilimumab. The receptors originated from a human donor with non-small cell lung cancer that progressed on radiotherapy plus ipilimumab. Some clones in this sample may be carry-over from other donors' samples.

This clone was detected once. The junction departs from the called germline gene at one end, perhaps through a read error. V gene TRBV18 combines with J gene TRBJ2-1; 8 nucleotides align to TRBD2. Germline assignment: CDR1 KGHSH and CDR2 LQKENI. This CDR3 region has 12 residues. The CDR3 nucleotides are TGTGCCAGCTCACCCGCGGGAGGCCCCGGGGTCTTC. This encodes CASSPAGGPGVF. Looking up the rest from reference TRBV18 and TRBJ2-1 gives the full variable domain: NAGVMQNPRHLVRRRGQEARLRCSPMKGHSHVYWYRQLPEEGLKFMVYLQKENIIDESGMPKERFSAEFPKEGPSILRIQQVVRGDSAAYFCASSPAGGPGVFGPGTRLTVL.

CDR3: CASSLSPTGNTIYF. The CDR3 DNA is TGTGCCAGCAGCTTAAGTCCTACTGGAAACACCATATATTTT. The chain recombines TRBV7-2 with TRBJ1-3; D not certain. V lost 2 bases, J lost 2 bases, and 7 bases lay in between. Per the germline V gene, CDR1 is SGHTA and CDR2 is FQGNSA. The CDR3 consists of 14 residues. The whole variable domain, filled in from reference TRBV7-2 and TRBJ1-3, reads GAGVSQSPSNKVTEKGKDVELRCDPISGHTALYWYRQSLGQGLEFLIYFQGNSAPDKSGLPSDRFSAERTGGSVSTLTIQRTQQEDSAVYLCASSLSPTGNTIYFGEGSWLTVV.

This clone was seen a handful of times. The chain links TRBV19 to TRBJ2-2; D is unresolved. The CDR3 has 14 amino acids. The V gene's germline CDR1 is LNHDA and CDR2 SQIVND (reference sequence). The ends were cut back, 2 bases at V and 6 bases at J, with 10 bases in the middle. The chain's CDR3 is CASSIRLVPGELFF. In DNA, the CDR3 is TGTGCCAGTAGTATACGGCTAGTCCCCGGGGAGCTGTTTTTT. Drawing the rest from reference TRBV19 and TRBJ2-2, the complete variable domain is DGGITQSPKYLFRKEGQNVTLSCEQNLNHDAMYWYRQDPGQGLRLIYYSQIVNDFQKGDIAEGYSVSREKKESFPLTVTSAQKNPTAFYLCASSIRLVPGELFFGEGSRLTVL.

The chain joins TRBV27 to TRBJ2-1; 12 bases are a match to TRBD2. Trimming removed 0 bases from V and 6 bases from J; junction bases left unmatched: 6. Looked up from germline, CDR1 is MNHEY and CDR2 is SMNVEV (reference sequence). CDR3 size: 17 residues. CDR3 nucleotide sequence: TGTGCCAGCAGTTTATCGCTAGCGGGAGGGCTAGGCAATGAGCAGTTCTTC. It yields the protein CASSLSLAGGLGNEQFF.

The rearrangement links TRBV6-5 to TRBJ2-7; D perhaps matches TRBD1 (6 bases). V lost 5 bases and J 2 bases, leaving 10 bases between the germline ends. The CDR3 has 13 residues. Germline CDR1 reads MNHEY; CDR2 reads SVGAGI. CDR3 in amino acids: CASSEGQTYEQYF. The DNA for the CDR3 is TGTGCCAGCAGTGAAGGACAGACCTACGAGCAGTACTTC.

Concerning this clone: Additional DNA sequences in this sample encode the identical CDR3. The V and J genes are TRBV10-3 and TRBJ2-1; 11 bases are a match to TRBD2. V dropped 6 bases and J dropped 6; count of bases not matched to a gene: 7. The CDR3 sequence is 15 residues long. Germline-derived CDR1 and CDR2 are ENHRY and SYGVKD. The CDR3 here is CAISPTSGGFNEQFF. The CDR3 region has the DNA TGTGCCATCAGCCCTACTAGCGGGGGTTTCAATGAGCAGTTCTTC.

The chain combines TRBV9 with TRBJ2-1; D is possibly TRBD2 (5 bases). The CDR3 sequence is 13 residues long. Germline-derived CDR1 and CDR2 are SGDLS and YYNGEE. The V gene lost 6 bases and the J gene lost 8 bases, with 15 bases spanning the gap. CDR3 loop: CASTRSSADEQFF. CDR3 coding DNA: TGTGCCAGCACCCGGAGTAGCGCCGATGAGCAGTTCTTC. Combining the CDR3 with reference TRBV9 and TRBJ2-1 gives the whole variable domain DSGVTQTPKHLITATGQRVTLRCSPRSGDLSVYWYQQSLDQGLQFLIQYYNGEERAKGNILERFSAQQFPDLHSELNLSSLELGDSALYFCASTRSSADEQFFGPGTRLTVL.

The chain is built from TRBV28 and TRBJ2-7; 8 bases are a match to TRBD1. This CDR3 spans 16 amino acids. Germline CDR1 and CDR2: MDHEN and SYDVKM. J was trimmed by 3 bases and V by 3 bases; bases with no gene match: 10. CDR3 DNA sequence: TGTGCCAGCAGTTTGGCCGGGGCAGGGGGCAACTACGAGCAGTACTTC. Translation gives CASSLAGAGGNYEQYF.

V is TRBV10-2 and J is TRBJ2-7; 7 bases map to TRBD1. The CDR3 loop spans 16 amino acids. Germline lookup yields CDR1 WSHSY and CDR2 SAAADI. V lost 2 bases to trimming and J lost 6 bases; unmatched junction nucleotides: 13. CDR3 coding DNA: TGCGCCAGCAGTGAGCCCTACCGACAGGGTCAAATCGAGCAGTACTTC. This translates into CASSEPYRQGQIEQYF.

The rearrangement uses TRBV9 and TRBJ2-5, with D perhaps TRBD2 (5 bases). This CDR3 region has 14 residues. Germline CDR1 and CDR2: SGDLS and YYNGEE. Trimming removed 5 bases from V and 5 bases from J, with 16 bases in between. CDR3 in DNA: TGTGCCAGCAGTACCGGGGTGGCAAGGGAGACCCAGTACTTC. Encoded protein: CASSTGVARETQYF.

This chain links TRBV9 with TRBJ2-3, with 8 bases matching TRBD2. Germline V gene sequence: CDR1 SGDLS, CDR2 YYNGEE. V shed 0 bases and J 2 bases; nucleotides not matched to a gene: 11. The CDR3 is 18 amino acids. The CDR3 nucleotides read TGTGCCAGCAGCGTAGCTGTAGCGGGAAGGACTTACACAGATACGCAGTATTTT. Translated: CASSVAVAGRTYTDTQYF.

As to this clone: Other DNA sequences in this sample translate to the same CDR3. This chain links TRBV7-8 with TRBJ1-5; D is unclear. Germline assignment: CDR1 SGHVS and CDR2 FQNEAQ. The length of the CDR3 is 12 residues. V lost 5 bases, J lost 4 bases, and 6 bases lay in between. CDR3 in amino acids: CASSPTNQPQHF. CDR3 in DNA: TGTGCCAGCAGCCCCACTAATCAGCCCCAGCATTTT.

The chain links TRBV2 to TRBJ1-2; a possible D gene is TRBD1 (5 bases). The V gene's germline CDR1 is SNHLY and CDR2 FYNNEI. The V and J ends lost 3 bases and 3 bases respectively, with 11 bases between them. This CDR3 comprises 14 residues. CDR3 nucleotides: TGTGCCAGCAGTGAGCGGACACCAGACTATGGCTACACCTTC. Translating it yields CASSERTPDYGYTF. The entire variable domain, with the rest obtained from reference TRBV2 and TRBJ1-2, is as follows: EPEVTQTPSHQVTQMGQEVILRCVPISNHLYFYWYRQILGQKVEFLVSFYNNEISEKSEIFDDQFSVERPDGSNFTLKIRSTKLEDSAMYFCASSERTPDYGYTFGSGTRLTVV.

V and J are TRBV12-2 and TRBJ2-1; the tabulated D call, TRBD2, remains unverified against the DNA. TRBV12-2 is marked as a pseudogene. The CDR3 sequence is 15 residues long. The CDR3 region is CASRPRTSGGEKQFF. CDR3 bases: TGTGCAAGTCGCCCTAGGACTAGCGGAGGCGAAAAGCAGTTCTTC.

This clone was counted once. The chain has TRBV27 and TRBJ2-7; 7 nucleotides line up with TRBD1. The ends lost 6 bases at V and 1 base at J; junction bases unmatched: 3. This CDR3 has 13 amino acids. CDR1 MNHEY and CDR2 SMNVEV come from the germline V gene (reference sequence). Here the CDR3 reads CASSRRGSYEQYF. In DNA form, the CDR3 reads TGTGCCAGCAGCCGCAGGGGGTCCTACGAGCAGTACTTC.

Remarks on this clone: In this CDR3 the conserved last residue, phenylalanine or tryptophan, is missing, so a read error is likely. The V call is TRBV9, the J call TRBJ2-3; 10 nucleotides line up with TRBD1. The CDR3 sequence is 16 residues long. Germline V gene data show CDR1 as SGDLS and CDR2 as YYNGEE. The V gene end was trimmed by 3 bases and the J gene end by 0 bases; junction bases not matched to a gene: 4. The CDR3 region is CASSGGTGVSTDTQYS. The CDR3 nucleotides read TGTGCCAGCAGCGGAGGGACAGGGGTTAGCACAGATACGCAGTATTCT.

This clone appeared a single time. This chain links TRBV4-1 with TRBJ2-1; no definite D call. Germline CDR1 is MGHRA and CDR2 is YSYEKL. The V and J ends lost 1 base and 5 bases respectively, with 9 bases between them. The CDR3 consists of 14 residues. For the CDR3, the DNA is TGCGCCAGCAGCCAAGTAGTTGAAAACAATGAGCAGTTCTTC. This sequence encodes CASSQVVENNEQFF.

J is TRBJ2-7 and V is TRBV7-8; tentatively, D is TRBD1 (5 bases). CDR3 length: 14 residues. Germline V gene data show CDR1 as SGHVS and CDR2 as FQNEAQ. V shed 5 bases and J shed 3 bases, with 14 bases lying between them. In nucleotides, the CDR3 is TGTGCCAGCAGCGCCGACAGCGACGTCTACGAGCAGTACTTC. It codes for CASSADSDVYEQYF.

CDR3 loop: CASSLADERNQPQHF. The CDR3 DNA is TGTGCCAGCAGCCTCGCCGATGAGCGCAATCAGCCCCAGCATTTT. The chain couples TRBV7-2 to TRBJ1-5; no definite D call. V lost 5 bases and J 2 bases, leaving 13 bases between the germline ends. This CDR3 has 15 amino acids. Germline CDR1 and CDR2: SGHTA and FQGNSA.

V is TRBV7-9 and J is TRBJ1-5; D is perhaps TRBD1 (5 bases). V shed 5 bases and J shed 1 base, with 9 bases lying between them. In germline, CDR1 is SEHNR, CDR2 FQNEAQ (reference sequence). This CDR3 spans 14 amino acids. The chain's CDR3 is CASSLDRSNQPQHF. The CDR3 bases are TGTGCCAGCAGCCTCGACAGAAGCAATCAGCCCCAGCATTTT.

The rearrangement joins TRBV27 to TRBJ1-2; 8 positions agree with TRBD1. This CDR3 has 18 amino acids. Germline-derived CDR1 and CDR2 are MNHEY and SMNVEV (reference sequence). With V trimmed by 2 bases and J by 3 bases, 14 bases remained unmatched. The DNA for the CDR3 is TGTGCCAGCAGTTTAAAGGTACCGCAGGGGGCGCGGGACTATGGCTACACCTTC. The encoded protein is CASSLKVPQGARDYGYTF.

The chain employs TRBV11-2 and TRBJ2-1; D is undetermined. The CDR3 spans 12 residues. The V end was cut by 0 bases, the J end by 9 bases, with 6 bases between. CDR1 SGHAT and CDR2 FQNNGV come from the germline V gene. The CDR3 nucleotides read TGTGCCAGCAGCTTAGACGGCGGTGAGCAGTTCTTC. Translating it yields CASSLDGGEQFF.

This rearrangement joins TRBV6-1 to TRBJ1-4; maybe TRBD1 (5 bases). The CDR3 is 13 amino acids. The germline V and J ends were trimmed by 7 bases and 5 bases, with 11 bases remaining between them. Germline loops: CDR1 MNHNS, CDR2 SASEGT. CDR3 nucleotides: TGTGCCAGCACGCAAAGGGGAAATGAAAAACTGTTTTTT. Protein: CASTQRGNEKLFF.

This chain uses TRBV5-1 with TRBJ1-3, with 11 positions matching TRBD1. This CDR3 is built from 17 residues. Germline CDR1 is SGHRS and CDR2 is YFSETQ. V trimming: 3 bases; J trimming: 2 bases; junction bases outside the gene matches: 7. CDR3 in DNA: TGCGCCAGCAGCTCCGGGACAGGGGGAATCACTGGAAACACCATATATTTT. Translating gives CASSSGTGGITGNTIYF.

The V and J genes are TRBV6-1 and TRBJ2-7, with D possibly matching TRBD1 (6 bases). The CDR3 sequence is 12 residues long. Deletions cut 6 bases from V and 5 bases from J, with 11 bases between. CDR1 and CDR2 from the germline V gene are MNHNS and SASEGT. CDR3 DNA sequence: TGTGCCAGCAGGTTCTGGGACAACGAGCAGTACTTC. Translated: CASRFWDNEQYF.

The V gene is TRBV9, the J gene TRBJ2-3; maybe TRBD2 (5 bases). Germline assignment: CDR1 SGDLS and CDR2 YYNGEE. The CDR3 consists of 16 residues. Trimming cost V 3 bases and J 2 bases, with 16 bases left between them. The CDR3 is CASSATTTMFTDTQYF. The CDR3 DNA follows: TGTGCCAGCAGCGCGACTACCACTATGTTCACAGATACGCAGTATTTT.

The J gene is TRBJ2-7, the V gene TRBV6-1; D not certain. V lost 2 bases and J 2 bases, leaving 4 bases between the germline ends. Germline loops: CDR1 MNHNS, CDR2 SASEGT. This CDR3 is built from 12 residues. CDR3: CASSESTYEQYF. Here the CDR3 DNA reads TGTGCCAGCAGTGAAAGCACCTACGAGCAGTACTTC.

The chain recombines TRBV5-1 with TRBJ2-3; 11 positions agree with TRBD2. V lost 3 bases and J lost 2; bases outside the gene matches: 5. Germline CDR1 SGHRS, CDR2 YFSETQ. The CDR3 length is 16 residues. The CDR3 sequence: CASSWVAGGTTDTQYF. CDR3 nucleotide sequence: TGCGCCAGCAGCTGGGTAGCGGGGGGGACCACAGATACGCAGTATTTT. The full variable domain, with the rest looked up from reference TRBV5-1 and TRBJ2-3, is KAGVTQTPRYLIKTRGQQVTLSCSPISGHRSVSWYQQTPGQGLQFLFEYFSETQRNKGNFPGRFSGRQFSNSRSEMNVSTLELGDSALYLCASSWVAGGTTDTQYFGPGTRLTVL.

The genes are TRBV7-2 and TRBJ1-3, with D uncertain. With 7 bases removed from V and 5 bases from J, the gap between germline ends came to 24 bases. The CDR3 is 17 amino acids. Germline assignment: CDR1 SGHTA and CDR2 FQGNSA. CDR3: CASTPPRSSSKRNTIYF. CDR3 DNA: TGTGCCAGCACCCCTCCTAGGAGCTCCTCCAAAAGAAACACCATATATTTT. Variable domain in full (rest from reference TRBV7-2 and TRBJ1-3): GAGVSQSPSNKVTEKGKDVELRCDPISGHTALYWYRQSLGQGLEFLIYFQGNSAPDKSGLPSDRFSAERTGGSVSTLTIQRTQQEDSAVYLCASTPPRSSSKRNTIYFGEGSWLTVV.

The chain is built from TRBV14 and TRBJ1-2, with TRBD1 as a possible D gene (6 bases). V was clipped by 1 base and J by 8 bases, with 20 bases between them. The CDR3 length is 16 residues. Per germline, CDR1 SGHDN and CDR2 FVKESK. This CDR3 reads CASSQGRTELLLGYTF. Written as DNA, the CDR3 is TGTGCCAGCAGCCAAGGAAGGACAGAACTCCTATTGGGCTACACCTTC.